One and the same sample provided the 20 T cell receptor beta chains below, sequenced in a study of T-cell reconstitution after alpha-beta-depleted transplantation in children. Preparing the TCRbeta library involved the use of unique molecular identifiers. One entry per CDR3 protein, called by TCRdb with MiXCR from the PCR reads. This table holds about 290,000 distinct CDR3 sequences, around 9.1% found once. Sequences were derived from PBMCs, sampled before TCRalphabeta/CD19-depleted stem cell transplant. The origin of the receptors is a boy under three years old with acute myeloid leukemia, due to receive a stem cell transplant.

The sample holds many counts of this clonotype. The chain uses TRBV3-1 and TRBJ2-7; 12 nucleotides align to TRBD2. The length of the CDR3 is 16 residues. V gave up 3 bases and J gave up 5 bases; unmatched junction bases: 8. Germline assignment: CDR1 LGHDT and CDR2 YNNKEL (reference sequence). The CDR3 is CASSQKPGLAGHEQYF. Written as DNA, the CDR3 is TGTGCCAGCAGCCAGAAACCGGGACTAGCGGGCCACGAGCAGTACTTC.

The chain has TRBV28 and TRBJ2-1; 12 bases align to TRBD2. The germline CDR1 and CDR2 sequences are MDHEN and SYDVKM. The CDR3 is 15 residues long. After removal of 6 bases from V and 8 bases from J, the junction contained 8 bases not matched to a gene. The chain's CDR3 is CASSLTSGSFYEQFF. The CDR3, as DNA: TGTGCCAGCAGCCTGACTAGCGGGAGTTTCTATGAGCAGTTCTTC.

This clonotype was picked up a small number of times. The chain recombines TRBV6-2 or TRBV6-3 with TRBJ1-6; TRBD1 is a possible D gene (5 bases). This CDR3 is 17 amino acids long. CDR1 is MNHEY, CDR2 SVGEGT, per germline. V shed 6 bases and J shed 2 bases, with 17 bases lying between them. CDR3 coding DNA: TGTGCCAGCAGGCCCTCGATGGGGGTAACCTATAATTCACCCCTCCACTTT. Residues: CASRPSMGVTYNSPLHF.

This rearrangement joins TRBV6-5 to TRBJ1-4; D gene ambiguous. Trimming pared 0 bases from V and 6 bases from J, leaving 8 bases between. Per the germline V gene, CDR1 is MNHEY and CDR2 is SVGAGI. The CDR3 extends over 14 amino acids. The CDR3, as DNA: TGTGCCAGCAGTTACTCGGGTACAGATGAAAAACTGTTTTTT. Residues: CASSYSGTDEKLFF.

This sequence joins TRBV6-5 and TRBJ2-5, with 9 bases matching TRBD2. The CDR3 loop spans 15 amino acids. V lost 0 bases, J lost 6 bases, and 5 bases stayed unmatched. Looked up from germline, CDR1 is MNHEY and CDR2 is SVGAGI. This CDR3 is CASSYSAGGPQTQYF. In nucleotides, the CDR3 is TGTGCCAGCAGTTACTCGGCGGGAGGGCCGCAGACCCAGTACTTC.

A word on this clonotype: A much larger clone lies one base from this, so it may be a read error. This rearrangement joins TRBV29-1 to TRBJ2-2; tentative D call: TRBD1 (6 bases). There are 14 residues in the CDR3. CDR1 is SQVTM and CDR2 is ANQGSEA in the germline V gene. V dropped 1 base and J dropped 4 bases, with 10 bases sitting between them. CDR3 DNA sequence: TGCAGCGTTGAAGTGGGACAAAGCACCGGGGAGCTGTTTTTT. Its translation: CSVEVGQSTGELFF.

This clonotype was counted at least ten times. V is TRBV12-3 or TRBV12-4 and J is TRBJ1-1; 9 positions match TRBD1. The trim removed 1 base at V and 5 bases at J, leaving 8 bases unmatched. The CDR3 contains 16 residues. The CDR3 region has the DNA TGTGCCAGCAGTTTAGGGACAGGGGAACTTGGTACTGAAGCTTTCTTT. Amino acids: CASSLGTGELGTEAFF.

There are a few counts of this clonotype. V is TRBV5-1 and J is TRBJ2-5; 8 bases align to TRBD2. V gave up 1 base and J gave up 7 bases; unmatched junction bases: 9. This CDR3 is 15 amino acids long. Germline V gives CDR1 SGHRS, CDR2 YFSETQ. The CDR3 loop reads CASSLPDTAGGTQYF. The CDR3 DNA reads as TGCGCCAGCAGCTTGCCCGACACCGCGGGGGGGACCCAGTACTTC. Variable domain in full (rest from reference TRBV5-1 and TRBJ2-5): KAGVTQTPRYLIKTRGQQVTLSCSPISGHRSVSWYQQTPGQGLQFLFEYFSETQRNKGNFPGRFSGRQFSNSRSEMNVSTLELGDSALYLCASSLPDTAGGTQYFGPGTRLLVL.

The rearrangement uses TRBV4-3 and TRBJ1-4; the D is unclear. Looked up from germline, CDR1 is LGHNA and CDR2 is YSLEER. The CDR3 contains 16 residues. The V end lost 1 base, the J end lost 8 bases, and 17 bases lay between the germline ends. CDR3 sequence: CASSQGDVGIREKLFF. For the CDR3, the DNA is TGCGCCAGCAGCCAAGGAGACGTAGGCATAAGGGAAAAACTGTTTTTT.

This clonotype was counted at least ten times. The chain joins TRBV15 to TRBJ2-7, with D possibly being TRBD1 (6 bases). Trimming took off 4 bases at V and 4 bases at J, with 8 bases between the two ends. The germline CDR1 and CDR2 sequences are LNHNV and YYDKDF (reference sequence). This CDR3 is built from 12 residues. For the CDR3, the DNA is TGTGCCACCAGCACTAGGGGGTACGAGCAGTACTTC. Amino acid sequence: CATSTRGYEQYF. Full variable domain (remainder filled in from reference TRBV15 and TRBJ2-7): DAMVIQNPRYQVTQFGKPVTLSCSQTLNHNVMYWYQQKSSQAPKLLFHYYDKDFNNEADTPDNFQSRRPNTSFCFLDIRSPGLGDTAMYLCATSTRGYEQYFGPGTRLTVT.

The chain has TRBV14 and TRBJ1-3; D possibly corresponds to TRBD1 (6 bases). Germline CDR1 reads SGHDN; CDR2 reads FVKESK. V lost 1 base and J 2 bases, leaving 15 bases between the germline ends. This CDR3 contains 17 residues. The CDR3 sequence: CASSQARSTGTGNTIYF. The DNA of the CDR3 is TGTGCCAGCAGCCAAGCAAGGTCAACAGGGACTGGAAACACCATATATTTT.

CDR3 in amino acids: CSVEAGTTYEQYF. The DNA for the CDR3 is TGCAGCGTTGAAGCAGGAACTACCTACGAGCAGTACTTC. The chain uses TRBV29-1 and TRBJ2-7; no definite D call. This CDR3 has 13 residues. Germline loops: CDR1 SQVTM, CDR2 ANQGSEA. V gave up 1 base and J gave up 2 bases, with 9 bases separating them.

A few counts support this clonotype. The rearrangement uses TRBV27 and TRBJ2-7, with 10 bases that match TRBD1. The CDR3 runs to 18 residues. J gave up 0 bases and V 1 base, and 9 bases lay outside the gene matches. The germline CDR1 and CDR2 sequences are MNHEY and SMNVEV (reference sequence). For the CDR3, the DNA is TGTGCCAGCAGTTTATTACCCCGACAGGGGGCCCCCTCCTACGAGCAGTACTTC. This encodes CASSLLPRQGAPSYEQYF.

The rearrangement links TRBV14 to TRBJ2-7; weak D call: TRBD1 (5 bases). Germline V gene data show CDR1 as SGHDN and CDR2 as FVKESK. The ends were cut back, 0 bases at V and 0 bases at J, with 9 bases in the middle. The CDR3 covers 15 residues. DNA of the CDR3: TGTGCCAGCAGCCAAGAAGGACACCTCTCCTACGAGCAGTACTTC. It yields the protein CASSQEGHLSYEQYF.

Remarks on this clonotype: A much larger clonotype is one base distant, so this may be a read error. The conserved closing phenylalanine or tryptophan is absent in this CDR3, likely reflecting a read error. The chain joins TRBV4-3 to TRBJ2-1, with 9 bases that match TRBD2. CDR1 is LGHNA and CDR2 is YSLEER in the germline V gene. The length of the CDR3 is 17 residues. V lost 1 base to trimming and J lost 3 bases; unmatched junction nucleotides: 7. CDR3 residues: CASSQGLAGGGYNEQFS. CDR3 coding DNA: TGCGCCAGCAGCCAAGGCCTTGCGGGAGGGGGCTACAATGAGCAGTTCTCC.

Only a few counts were recorded for this clonotype. The genes are TRBV2 and TRBJ2-1, with TRBD1 matching 7 bases. The CDR3 spans 13 residues. The V and J ends lost 9 bases and 3 bases, in that order; junction bases with no gene match: 5. CDR1 and CDR2 from the germline V gene are SNHLY and FYNNEI. Written as DNA, the CDR3 is TGTGCCAGTCGGACAGGCCTCTACAATGAGCAGTTCTTC. It yields the protein CASRTGLYNEQFF.

This clonotype has a count of ten or more. The V call is TRBV2, the J call TRBJ2-7, with D possibly being TRBD2 (5 bases). With 6 bases removed from V and 4 bases from J, the gap between germline ends came to 7 bases. This CDR3 is 11 amino acids long. CDR1 and CDR2 (germline): SNHLY, FYNNEI. The CDR3 DNA reads TGTGCCAGCAGGCGGACTTACGAGCAGTACTTC. It yields the protein CASRRTYEQYF.

This clonotype has ten or more counts. The rearrangement joins TRBV12-5 to TRBJ2-5; D not certain. Between the trimmed V and J ends, which lost 5 bases and 4 bases, there was a span of 8 bases. The CDR3 has 12 residues. Germline CDR1 and CDR2: LGHNT and FRNRAP. CDR3 loop: CASGPRIETQYF. The CDR3 DNA reads as TGTGCTAGTGGTCCCAGAATAGAGACCCAGTACTTC.

This clonotype was picked up many times. For the CDR3, the DNA is TGCAGCGTTTCTTCGGAGTCAGAGACCCAGTACTTC. Translated, it gives CSVSSESETQYF. This chain links TRBV29-1 with TRBJ2-5, with D unclear. V dropped 5 bases and J dropped 4 bases, with 11 bases sitting between them. Looked up from germline, CDR1 is SQVTM and CDR2 is ANQGSEA. The CDR3 is made up of 12 amino acids.

This clonotype was seen many times. The chain combines TRBV7-6 with TRBJ2-7; TRBD1 matches at 11 bases. The CDR3 sequence is 14 residues long. CDR1 is SGHVS and CDR2 is FNYEAQ in the germline V gene. V lost 9 bases, J lost 5 bases, and 9 bases stayed unmatched. The CDR3 coding sequence is TGTGCCAGTAGCCGTGGACAGGGGGCTCACGAGCAGTACTTC. Its protein product is CASSRGQGAHEQYF. The full variable domain, its missing parts supplied by reference TRBV7-6 and TRBJ2-7, is GAGVSQSPRYKVTKRGQDVALRCDPISGHVSLYWYRQALGQGPEFLTYFNYEAQQDKSGLPNDRFSAERPEGSISTLTIQRTEQRDSAMYRCASSRGQGAHEQYFGPGTRLTVT.